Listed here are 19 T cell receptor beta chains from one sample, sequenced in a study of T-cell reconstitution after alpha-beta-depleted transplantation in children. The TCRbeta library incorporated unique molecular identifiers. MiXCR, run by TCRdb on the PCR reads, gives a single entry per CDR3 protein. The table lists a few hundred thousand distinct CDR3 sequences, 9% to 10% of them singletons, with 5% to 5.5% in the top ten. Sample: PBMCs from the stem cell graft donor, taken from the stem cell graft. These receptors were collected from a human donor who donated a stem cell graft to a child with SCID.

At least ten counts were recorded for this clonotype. The CDR3 coding sequence is TGTGCCAGCAGTTCCTCGGGACAGGGCAATCAGCCCCAGCATTTT. This gives the protein CASSSSGQGNQPQHF. The chain has TRBV6-5 and TRBJ1-5; 8 bases line up with TRBD1. This CDR3 has 15 amino acids. V gave up 4 bases and J gave up 2 bases; unmatched junction bases: 4. Germline lookup yields CDR1 MNHEY and CDR2 SVGAGI.

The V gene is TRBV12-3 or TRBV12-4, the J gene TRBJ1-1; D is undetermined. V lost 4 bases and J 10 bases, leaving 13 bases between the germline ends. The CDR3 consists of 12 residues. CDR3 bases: TGTGCCAGCAGTTCAGGAATTTGGCGAGCTTTCTTT. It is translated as CASSSGIWRAFF.

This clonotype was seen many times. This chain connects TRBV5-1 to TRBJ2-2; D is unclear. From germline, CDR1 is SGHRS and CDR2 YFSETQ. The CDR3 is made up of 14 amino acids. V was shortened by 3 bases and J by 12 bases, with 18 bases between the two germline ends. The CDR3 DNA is TGCGCCAGCAGCTCAACTTACAAGGACCTGCAGCTGTTTTTT. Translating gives CASSSTYKDLQLFF.

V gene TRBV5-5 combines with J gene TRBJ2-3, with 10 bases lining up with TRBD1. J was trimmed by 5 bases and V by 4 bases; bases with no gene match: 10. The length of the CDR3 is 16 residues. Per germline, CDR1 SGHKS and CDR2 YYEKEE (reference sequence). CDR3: CASSRPGQGLLDTQYF. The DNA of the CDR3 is TGTGCCAGCAGCCGCCCGGGACAGGGGCTGTTAGATACGCAGTATTTT.

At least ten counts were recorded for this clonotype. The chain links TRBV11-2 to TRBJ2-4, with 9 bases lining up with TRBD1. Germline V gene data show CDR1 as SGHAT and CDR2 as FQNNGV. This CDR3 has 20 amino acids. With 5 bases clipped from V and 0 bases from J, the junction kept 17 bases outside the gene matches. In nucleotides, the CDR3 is TGTGCCAGCAGCAGGAATACGGGACAGGGTTGGTTATCAGCCAAAAACATTCAGTACTTC. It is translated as CASSRNTGQGWLSAKNIQYF.

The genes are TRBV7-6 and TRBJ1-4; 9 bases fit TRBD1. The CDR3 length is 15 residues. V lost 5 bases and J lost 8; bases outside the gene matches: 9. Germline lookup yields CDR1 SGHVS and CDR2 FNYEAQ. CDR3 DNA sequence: TGTGCCAGCAGCGTGGTAGGACAGGGGAACGAAAAACTGTTTTTT. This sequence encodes CASSVVGQGNEKLFF.

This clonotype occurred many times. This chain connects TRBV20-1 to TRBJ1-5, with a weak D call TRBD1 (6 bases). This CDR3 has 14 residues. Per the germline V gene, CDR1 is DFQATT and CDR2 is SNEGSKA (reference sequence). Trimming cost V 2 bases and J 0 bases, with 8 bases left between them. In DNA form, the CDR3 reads TGCAGTGCTAGAACAGGGAATAGCAATCAGCCCCAGCATTTT. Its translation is CSARTGNSNQPQHF.

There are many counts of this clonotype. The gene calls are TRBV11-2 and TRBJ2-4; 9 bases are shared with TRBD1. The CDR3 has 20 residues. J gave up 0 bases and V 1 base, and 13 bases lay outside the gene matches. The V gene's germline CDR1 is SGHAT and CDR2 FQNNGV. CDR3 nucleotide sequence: TGTGCCAGCAGCTTAGTGAGTTTAAGCCCGGACAGGGGAGCCAAAAACATTCAGTACTTC. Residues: CASSLVSLSPDRGAKNIQYF. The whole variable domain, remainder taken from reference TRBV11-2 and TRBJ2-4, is EAGVAQSPRYKIIEKRQSVAFWCNPISGHATLYWYQQILGQGPKLLIQFQNNGVVDDSQLPKDRFSAERLKGVDSTLKIQPAKLEDSAVYLCASSLVSLSPDRGAKNIQYFGAGTRLSVL.

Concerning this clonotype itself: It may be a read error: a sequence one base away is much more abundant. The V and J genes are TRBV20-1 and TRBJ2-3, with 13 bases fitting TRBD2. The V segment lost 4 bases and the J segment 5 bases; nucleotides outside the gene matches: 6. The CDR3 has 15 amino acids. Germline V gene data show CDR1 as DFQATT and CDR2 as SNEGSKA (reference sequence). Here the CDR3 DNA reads TGCAGTGCTACACTAGCGGGGGGGTCGGGAGATACGCAGTATTTT. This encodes CSATLAGGSGDTQYF.

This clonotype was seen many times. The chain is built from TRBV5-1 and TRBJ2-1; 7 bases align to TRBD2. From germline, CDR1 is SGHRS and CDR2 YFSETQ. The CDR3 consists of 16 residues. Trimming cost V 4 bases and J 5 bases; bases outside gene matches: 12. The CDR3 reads CASSPNLASGNNEQFF. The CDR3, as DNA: TGCGCCAGCAGCCCAAACCTGGCTAGCGGAAACAATGAGCAGTTCTTC.

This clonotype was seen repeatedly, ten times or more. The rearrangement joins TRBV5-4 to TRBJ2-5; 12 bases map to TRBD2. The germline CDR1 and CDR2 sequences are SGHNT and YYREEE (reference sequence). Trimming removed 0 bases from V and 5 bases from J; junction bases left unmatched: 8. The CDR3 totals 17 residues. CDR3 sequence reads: CASSLVASGGARETQYF. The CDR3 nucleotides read TGTGCCAGCAGCTTGGTAGCTAGCGGGGGGGCCAGGGAGACCCAGTACTTC. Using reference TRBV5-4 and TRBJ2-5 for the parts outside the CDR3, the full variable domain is ETGVTQSPTHLIKTRGQQVTLRCSSQSGHNTVSWYQQALGQGPQFIFQYYREEENGRGNFPPRFSGLQFPNYSSELNVNALELDDSALYLCASSLVASGGARETQYFGPGTRLLVL.

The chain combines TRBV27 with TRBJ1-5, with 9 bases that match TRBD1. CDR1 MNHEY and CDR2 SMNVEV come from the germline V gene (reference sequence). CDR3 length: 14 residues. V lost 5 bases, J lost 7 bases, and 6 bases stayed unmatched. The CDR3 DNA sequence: TGTGCCAGCAGTCTACAGGGGGCTGGACAGCCCCAGCATTTT. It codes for CASSLQGAGQPQHF.

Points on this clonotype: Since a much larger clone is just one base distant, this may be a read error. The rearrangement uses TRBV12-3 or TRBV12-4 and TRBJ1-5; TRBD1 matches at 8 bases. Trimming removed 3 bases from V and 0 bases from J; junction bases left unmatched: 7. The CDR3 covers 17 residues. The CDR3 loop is CASSFGQGFSSNQPQHF. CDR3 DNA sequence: TGTGCCAGCAGTTTTGGACAGGGTTTTAGTAGCAATCAGCCCCAGCATTTT.

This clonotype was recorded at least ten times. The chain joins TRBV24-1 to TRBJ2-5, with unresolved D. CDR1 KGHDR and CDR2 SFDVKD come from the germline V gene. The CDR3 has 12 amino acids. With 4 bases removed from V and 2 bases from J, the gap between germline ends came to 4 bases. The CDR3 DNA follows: TGTGCCACCAGTGACTTACAAGAGACCCAGTACTTC. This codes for CATSDLQETQYF.

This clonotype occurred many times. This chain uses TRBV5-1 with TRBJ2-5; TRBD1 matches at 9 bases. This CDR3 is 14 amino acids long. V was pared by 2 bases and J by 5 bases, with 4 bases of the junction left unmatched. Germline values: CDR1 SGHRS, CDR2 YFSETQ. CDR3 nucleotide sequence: TGCGCCAGCAGCTTCTCGACAGGGGGGGAGACCCAGTACTTC. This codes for CASSFSTGGETQYF.

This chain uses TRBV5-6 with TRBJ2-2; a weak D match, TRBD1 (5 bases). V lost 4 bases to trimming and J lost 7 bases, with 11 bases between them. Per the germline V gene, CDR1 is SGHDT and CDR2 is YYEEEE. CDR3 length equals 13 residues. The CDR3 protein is CASSPQGGGELFF. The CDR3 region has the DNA TGTGCCAGCAGCCCCCAGGGCGGCGGGGAGCTGTTTTTT.

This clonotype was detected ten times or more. The DNA for the CDR3 is TGTGCCAGCAGCCAATCTCCTCTCGGGGGGCCCATAGATACGCAGTATTTT. It codes for CASSQSPLGGPIDTQYF. The chain joins TRBV4-2 to TRBJ2-3, with D tentatively TRBD2 (7 bases). The CDR3 runs 17 residues. CDR1 LGHNA and CDR2 YNFKEQ come from the germline V gene. V lost 2 bases, J lost 5 bases, and 20 bases lay in between.

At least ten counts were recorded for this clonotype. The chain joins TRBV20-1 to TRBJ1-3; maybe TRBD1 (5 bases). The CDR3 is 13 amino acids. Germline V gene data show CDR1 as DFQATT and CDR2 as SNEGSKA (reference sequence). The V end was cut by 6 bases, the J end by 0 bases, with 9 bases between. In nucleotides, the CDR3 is TGCAGTGCGGGAGGGGCCTCTGGAAACACCATATATTTT. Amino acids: CSAGGASGNTIYF.

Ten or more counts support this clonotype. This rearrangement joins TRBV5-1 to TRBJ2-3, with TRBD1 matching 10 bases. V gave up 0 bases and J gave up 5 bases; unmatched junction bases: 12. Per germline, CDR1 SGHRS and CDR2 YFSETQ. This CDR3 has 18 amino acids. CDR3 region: CASSLVPTGGGVRDTQYF. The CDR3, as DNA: TGCGCCAGCAGCTTGGTACCGACAGGGGGCGGAGTACGAGATACGCAGTATTTT.